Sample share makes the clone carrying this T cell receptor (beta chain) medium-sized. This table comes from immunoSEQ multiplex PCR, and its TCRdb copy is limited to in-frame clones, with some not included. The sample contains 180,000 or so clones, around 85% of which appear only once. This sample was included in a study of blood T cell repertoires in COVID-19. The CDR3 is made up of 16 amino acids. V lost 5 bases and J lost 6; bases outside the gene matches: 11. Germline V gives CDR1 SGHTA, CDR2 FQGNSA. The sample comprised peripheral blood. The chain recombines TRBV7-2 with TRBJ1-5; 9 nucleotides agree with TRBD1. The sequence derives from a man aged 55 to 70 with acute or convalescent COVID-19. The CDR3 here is CASSPAGQGKRQPQHF. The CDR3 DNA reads TGTGCCAGCAGCCCGGCGGGACAGGGAAAACGTCAGCCCCAGCATTTT.